This T cell receptor beta chain comes out of a study of T cells after yellow fever vaccination. General study points: Clonotypes appearing in both CD4 and CD8 compartments existed, and their share was small.

Germline V gene sequence: CDR1 SGHTA, CDR2 FQGNSA. The V and J ends lost 3 bases and 4 bases respectively, with 15 bases between them. This CDR3 is built from 15 residues. A universal primer site and UMIs were added as TCR cDNA was made by 5'RACE template switching. TCRdb independently ran MiXCR on the 5' RACE reads; one entry per CDR3 protein. The sample lists some 250,000 distinct CDR3 sequences; roughly 3.7% were seen once. At least ten counts were recorded for this clonotype. The antigen is not known. The rearrangement joins TRBV7-2 to TRBJ2-5; possible D gene TRBD2, 6 bases. This material consisted of PBMCs, taken 15 days after the yellow fever booster vaccination. The TCR sequence derives from a man aged 18 to 30 who received the YFV17D yellow fever vaccine. CDR3 sequence reads: CASSLLAWGSETQYF. The CDR3 nucleotides read TGTGCCAGCAGCTTGCTAGCGTGGGGTTCAGAGACCCAGTACTTC.